The 29 T cell receptor beta chains in this list originate from one sample, sequenced in a study of blood T cell repertoires in COVID-19. Method: immunoSEQ multiplex PCR; TCRdb's copy keeps in-frame clones and lacks some. In the table there are about 170,000 clones, about 83% of which are singletons. What was sequenced was peripheral blood. All receptors come from a woman in her 70s who had recovered from COVID-19.

V is TRBV5-4 and J is TRBJ2-3; 8 bases line up with TRBD2. V was pared by 2 bases and J by 4 bases, with 9 bases of the junction left unmatched. The CDR3 loop spans 16 amino acids. The V gene's germline CDR1 is SGHNT and CDR2 YYREEE (reference sequence). CDR3 nucleotides: TGTGCCAGCAGCTTACCGGGGGGGGCCAGCGCAGATACGCAGTATTTT. Translating it yields CASSLPGGASADTQYF.

The V call is TRBV2, the J call TRBJ1-5, with TRBD1 matching 9 bases. The CDR3 is 15 amino acids. J was trimmed by 4 bases and V by 6 bases; bases with no gene match: 7. CDR1 is SNHLY, CDR2 FYNNEI, per germline. The CDR3 loop is CASRRTGEINQPQHF. DNA for the CDR3: TGTGCCAGCAGGAGGACAGGGGAAATTAATCAGCCCCAGCATTTT.

On this clone itself: The limits of the CDR3 on the DNA are not certain, so only TCRdb's listed CDR3 is given. The rearrangement links TRBV12-1 to TRBJ2-1; the D call TRBD2 from the table was never checked on the DNA. TRBV12-1 is a documented pseudogene. 18 amino acids form the CDR3, both terminal residues included. The CDR3 spells CASSFARGTSVRRNEQFF.

This chain uses TRBV7-9 with TRBJ1-2, with TRBD1 as a possible D gene (5 bases). Germline V lookup: CDR1 SEHNR, CDR2 FQNEAQ (reference sequence). V was pared by 7 bases and J by 0 bases, with 18 bases between. This CDR3 spans 16 amino acids. Written as DNA, the CDR3 is TGTGCCAGCACCGGGGACTCCCGAGGAGCTAACTATGGCTACACCTTC. Protein product: CASTGDSRGANYGYTF.

CDR3 residues: CASSFGNTEAFF. The CDR3 coding sequence is TGTGCCAGCAGCTTCGGGAACACTGAAGCTTTCTTT. The chain links TRBV11-3 to TRBJ1-1; D gene ambiguous. V was cut by 3 bases and J by 1 base, with 3 bases left in between. Germline V gene data show CDR1 as SGHNT and CDR2 as YENEEA. This CDR3 has 12 residues. Drawing the rest from reference TRBV11-3 and TRBJ1-1, the complete variable domain is EAGVVQSPRYKIIEKKQPVAFWCNPISGHNTLYWYLQNLGQGPELLIRYENEEAVDDSQLPKDRFSAERLKGVDSTLKIQPAELGDSAVYLCASSFGNTEAFFGQGTRLTVV.

This chain uses TRBV6-5 with TRBJ2-6; 7 nucleotides agree with TRBD2. Germline V CDR1 and CDR2: MNHEY, SVGAGI. The trim removed 2 bases at V and 4 bases at J, leaving 5 bases unmatched. The CDR3 runs to 16 residues. CDR3 amino acids: CASSYRGGVGANVLTF. CDR3 bases: TGTGCCAGCAGTTACCGCGGGGGTGTGGGGGCCAACGTCCTGACTTTC.

This clone was seen many times. The genes are TRBV13 and TRBJ1-2; possible D gene TRBD1, 5 bases. The CDR3 loop spans 14 amino acids. V shed 5 bases and J shed 8 bases, with 18 bases lying between them. CDR1 is PRHDT, CDR2 FYEKMQ, per germline (reference sequence). The CDR3 here is CASSRTPAAAGYTF. In nucleotides, the CDR3 is TGTGCCAGCAGCCGGACACCGGCGGCGGCGGGCTACACCTTC.

The CDR3 is CASSPGVRQGFEAFF. The DNA of the CDR3 is TGTGCCAGCAGCCCGGGCGTGAGACAGGGGTTTGAAGCTTTCTTT. The chain uses TRBV5-6 and TRBJ1-1; 8 bases map to TRBD1. CDR3 size: 15 residues. The germline CDR1 and CDR2 sequences are SGHDT and YYEEEE. Germline trimming cut 4 bases from V and 7 bases from J; bases unmatched to any gene: 12.

This chain links TRBV2 with TRBJ1-5; TRBD1 matches 8 bases. The CDR3 is 17 residues long. Trimming took 5 bases from V and 6 from J; bases not matched to a gene: 15. Germline loops: CDR1 SNHLY, CDR2 FYNNEI. The DNA for the CDR3 is TGTGCCAGCAGTCAGACAGGGGCCCGCGGGGGGGGTCAGCCCCAGCATTTT. This gives the protein CASSQTGARGGGQPQHF.

The chain combines TRBV5-1 with TRBJ1-2; D unresolved. There are 14 residues in the CDR3. From germline, CDR1 is SGHRS and CDR2 YFSETQ. V was cut by 4 bases and J by 4 bases, with 14 bases left in between. The CDR3 DNA is TGCGCCAGCAGCCCCCGAGAGGTTGGCTATGGCTACACCTTC. Translated: CASSPREVGYGYTF.

This clone was seen more than once but under ten times. The chain combines TRBV6-6 with TRBJ1-2; D possibly corresponds to TRBD1 (5 bases). This CDR3 comprises 14 residues. The V gene's germline CDR1 is MNHNY and CDR2 SVGAGI (reference sequence). V lost 2 bases, J lost 2 bases, and 9 bases lay in between. CDR3 amino acids: CASSYGAPNYGYTF. The CDR3 DNA is TGTGCCAGCAGTTACGGGGCACCCAACTATGGCTACACCTTC.

This clone was detected ten times or more. The rearrangement joins TRBV2 to TRBJ2-3, with 13 bases aligning to TRBD2. The junction had 8 bases not matched to a gene; V was cut back by 3 bases and J by 2 bases. Germline CDR1 is SNHLY and CDR2 is FYNNEI. This CDR3 has 18 amino acids. The DNA of the CDR3 is TGTGCCAGCAGTGACCCCGGGACTAGCGGGGCCCCCACAGATACGCAGTATTTT. Translated, it gives CASSDPGTSGAPTDTQYF.

A single count supports this clone. The chain uses TRBV5-4 and TRBJ2-7; 9 bases map to TRBD1. Germline CDR1 and CDR2: SGHNT and YYREEE (reference sequence). The CDR3 contains 14 residues. V lost 3 bases and J lost 6; bases outside the gene matches: 7. The CDR3 DNA is TGTGCCAGCAGCTGGGGGGACAGGGCGGGCGAGCAGTACTTC. Translating gives CASSWGDRAGEQYF. The variable domain in full, completed from reference TRBV5-4 and TRBJ2-7, reads ETGVTQSPTHLIKTRGQQVTLRCSSQSGHNTVSWYQQALGQGPQFIFQYYREEENGRGNFPPRFSGLQFPNYSSELNVNALELDDSALYLCASSWGDRAGEQYFGPGTRLTVT.

V usage is TRBV15 and J usage is TRBJ2-3, with D hard to call. Deletions cut 0 bases from V and 6 bases from J, with 4 bases between. Per germline, CDR1 LNHNV and CDR2 YYDKDF (reference sequence). This CDR3 has 12 amino acids. CDR3 residues: CATSRDRDTQYF. The CDR3 DNA follows: TGTGCCACCAGCAGAGACAGGGATACGCAGTATTTT.

The chain is built from TRBV6-5 and TRBJ1-4, with 8 bases aligning to TRBD1. The CDR3 sequence is 15 residues long. The germline gives CDR1 MNHEY, CDR2 SVGAGI. The ends lost 4 bases at V and 8 bases at J; junction bases unmatched: 9. The CDR3 DNA sequence: TGTGCCAGCAGTTTCGCGGACAGGGTAGGGGAAAAACTGTTTTTT. This gives the protein CASSFADRVGEKLFF.

V and J are TRBV5-4 and TRBJ2-5; 10 bases agree with TRBD1. After removal of 2 bases from V and 5 bases from J, the junction contained 9 bases not matched to a gene. Germline assignment: CDR1 SGHNT and CDR2 YYREEE (reference sequence). The length of the CDR3 is 16 residues. CDR3 DNA: TGTGCCAGCAGCTTCGGGGACAGGGGCGCTTCCGAGACCCAGTACTTC. Translation gives CASSFGDRGASETQYF.

This CDR3 reads CSAEQGANTGELFF. CDR3 in DNA: TGCAGCGCCGAACAGGGCGCCAACACCGGGGAGCTGTTTTTT. The chain is built from TRBV29-1 and TRBJ2-2; tentative D call: TRBD1 (6 bases). CDR1 is SQVTM, CDR2 ANQGSEA, per germline. There are 14 residues in the CDR3. Trimming shortened V by 7 bases and J by 2 bases, and 14 bases separated the two germline ends.

This chain connects TRBV7-2 to TRBJ2-7, with no clear D. The CDR3 runs to 13 residues. CDR1 and CDR2 (germline): SGHTA, FQGNSA. V shed 4 bases and J shed 2 bases, with 9 bases lying between them. CDR3 residues: CASSSTTTYEQYF. The DNA of the CDR3 is TGTGCCAGCAGCTCCACTACAACCTACGAGCAGTACTTC.

The chain couples TRBV5-4 to TRBJ2-2, with TRBD2 matching over 8 bases. This CDR3 has 16 residues. The germline V gene has CDR1 SGHNT and CDR2 YYREEE (reference sequence). Losses at the gene ends were 4 bases for V and 4 bases for J; bases not matched to a gene: 9. The CDR3: CASSRKAGVGTGELFF. Here the CDR3 DNA reads TGTGCCAGCAGCCGAAAAGCGGGAGTCGGCACCGGGGAGCTGTTTTTT.

The V call is TRBV24-1, the J call TRBJ1-5; D unresolved. Per germline, CDR1 KGHDR and CDR2 SFDVKD. The CDR3 runs 14 residues. V gave up 3 bases and J gave up 5 bases, with 10 bases separating them. The DNA for the CDR3 is TGTGCCACCAGTGATCCGGGAATCCATCAGCCCCAGCATTTT. Translation: CATSDPGIHQPQHF.

V gene TRBV19 combines with J gene TRBJ1-2, with a tentative D call TRBD1 (6 bases). From germline, CDR1 is LNHDA and CDR2 SQIVND (reference sequence). V gave up 7 bases and J gave up 5 bases, with 20 bases separating them. The CDR3 is 15 residues long. The DNA for the CDR3 is TGTGCCAGTATCGGGGGGCGCGACGGAAAGTATGGCTACACCTTC. Protein product: CASIGGRDGKYGYTF.

This clone has just one count. The V gene is TRBV5-4, the J gene TRBJ2-3; 11 bases line up with TRBD2. Germline trimming cut 5 bases from V and 5 bases from J; bases unmatched to any gene: 4. From germline, CDR1 is SGHNT and CDR2 YYREEE (reference sequence). The CDR3 is 14 amino acids. In DNA, the CDR3 is TGTGCCAGCAGTGGCCTAGCGGGAGGAGATACGCAGTATTTT. Translating gives CASSGLAGGDTQYF.

V is TRBV7-9 and J is TRBJ2-1, with D tentatively TRBD1 (5 bases). V was pared by 1 base and J by 10 bases, with 29 bases between. Germline V gene lookup returns CDR1 SEHNR and CDR2 FQNEAQ (reference sequence). CDR3 length equals 19 residues. The CDR3 reads CASSLGRGPNTVADGEQFF. CDR3 coding DNA: TGTGCCAGCAGCTTAGGAAGGGGCCCGAATACGGTTGCGGACGGCGAGCAGTTCTTC. Using reference TRBV7-9 and TRBJ2-1 for the parts outside the CDR3, the full variable domain is DTGVSQNPRHKITKRGQNVTFRCDPISEHNRLYWYRQTLGQGPEFLTYFQNEAQLEKSRLLSDRFSAERPKGSFSTLEIQRTEQGDSAMYLCASSLGRGPNTVADGEQFFGPGTRLTVL.

This chain uses TRBV10-3 with TRBJ1-1; D is possibly TRBD1 (6 bases). Trimming cost V 3 bases and J 2 bases, with 10 bases left between them. CDR3 length: 14 residues. The germline CDR1 and CDR2 sequences are ENHRY and SYGVKD. The CDR3 protein is CAISEQGANTEAFF. The CDR3 DNA reads TGTGCCATCAGTGAACAGGGTGCCAACACTGAAGCTTTCTTT.

This chain joins TRBV10-2 and TRBJ1-2; D remains unclear. V was trimmed by 8 bases and J by 4 bases, leaving 20 bases between them. CDR3 length: 15 amino acids. Germline V lookup: CDR1 WSHSY, CDR2 SAAADI. The CDR3 protein is CASRVEALRPYGYTF. The CDR3 DNA follows: TGCGCCAGCCGTGTTGAGGCCCTCCGGCCCTATGGCTACACCTTC.

V usage is TRBV18 and J usage is TRBJ1-1; 7 nucleotides line up with TRBD1. V trimming: 3 bases; J trimming: 1 base; junction bases outside the gene matches: 2. This CDR3 is 14 amino acids long. Per the germline V gene, CDR1 is KGHSH and CDR2 is LQKENI. This CDR3 is CASSPWTGNTEAFF. The CDR3 DNA is TGTGCCAGCTCACCCTGGACAGGGAACACTGAAGCTTTCTTT. The full variable domain, with the rest looked up from reference TRBV18 and TRBJ1-1, is NAGVMQNPRHLVRRRGQEARLRCSPMKGHSHVYWYRQLPEEGLKFMVYLQKENIIDESGMPKERFSAEFPKEGPSILRIQQVVRGDSAAYFCASSPWTGNTEAFFGQGTRLTVV.

This rearrangement joins TRBV15 to TRBJ1-6; weak D call: TRBD1 (5 bases). This CDR3 comprises 14 residues. Germline CDR1 LNHNV, CDR2 YYDKDF (reference sequence). The V and J ends lost 0 bases and 10 bases respectively, with 10 bases between them. DNA for the CDR3: TGTGCCACCAGCAGAGACAGGGAGGCCTCACCCCTCCACTTT. Its translation: CATSRDREASPLHF.

This rearrangement joins TRBV3-1 (or the pseudogene TRBV3-2) to TRBJ2-5, with 13 bases matching TRBD2. The CDR3 loop spans 15 amino acids. Germline trimming cut 1 base from V and 5 bases from J; bases unmatched to any gene: 1. In germline, CDR1 is LGHDT, CDR2 YNNKEL (reference sequence). DNA for the CDR3: TGTGCCAGCAGCCAAGCGGGACTAGCGGGGGAGACCCAGTACTTC. This encodes CASSQAGLAGETQYF.

The V and J genes are TRBV5-1 and TRBJ1-3; 7 nucleotides match TRBD1. With 1 base clipped from V and 0 bases from J, the junction kept 7 bases outside the gene matches. This CDR3 comprises 17 residues. Germline V lookup: CDR1 SGHRS, CDR2 YFSETQ. The CDR3 reads CASSLWAGGTSGNTIYF. In nucleotides, the CDR3 is TGCGCCAGCAGCTTGTGGGCAGGGGGGACCTCTGGAAACACCATATATTTT. The full variable domain, in which reference TRBV5-1 and TRBJ1-3 provide the parts outside the CDR3, is KAGVTQTPRYLIKTRGQQVTLSCSPISGHRSVSWYQQTPGQGLQFLFEYFSETQRNKGNFPGRFSGRQFSNSRSEMNVSTLELGDSALYLCASSLWAGGTSGNTIYFGEGSWLTVV.